These 10 T cell receptor beta chains came from one sample sequenced in a study of graft-versus-host responses after intestinal transplantation. Assay: immunoSEQ multiplex PCR; the TCRdb copy retains only in-frame clones and omits some. The sample lists 35,000 to 40,000 clones, around 94% occurring once. This specimen was PBMCs, taken 16 days after intestinal transplant. The receptors derive from a human patient who received an intestinal transplant, so some T cells may come from the graft donor.

The genes are TRBV9 and TRBJ2-5, with 7 positions matching TRBD1. The germline V gene has CDR1 SGDLS and CDR2 YYNGEE. CDR3 size: 14 residues. J gave up 5 bases and V 0 bases, and 4 bases lay outside the gene matches. CDR3 loop: CASSVGQGLETQYF. The DNA of the CDR3 is TGTGCCAGCAGCGTAGGACAGGGCTTGGAGACCCAGTACTTC. The whole variable domain, remainder taken from reference TRBV9 and TRBJ2-5, is DSGVTQTPKHLITATGQRVTLRCSPRSGDLSVYWYQQSLDQGLQFLIQYYNGEERAKGNILERFSAQQFPDLHSELNLSSLELGDSALYFCASSVGQGLETQYFGPGTRLLVL.

The chain employs TRBV2 and TRBJ2-7, with a possible D match to TRBD1 (5 bases). V shed 7 bases and J shed 6 bases, with 16 bases lying between them. Germline CDR1 is SNHLY and CDR2 is FYNNEI. This CDR3 contains 13 residues. The CDR3 region has the DNA TGTGCCAGCAAGGGTCAGGGCGCGGCCGAGCAGTACTTC. Protein sequence: CASKGQGAAEQYF.

The CDR3, as DNA: TGCGCCAGCAGCTTGGAGTTCTCCTATAATTCACCCCTCCACTTT. Its protein is CASSLEFSYNSPLHF. The chain employs TRBV5-1 and TRBJ1-6; no reliable D call. V was clipped by 0 bases and J by 0 bases, with 4 bases between them. The CDR3 sequence is 15 residues long. Germline V lookup: CDR1 SGHRS, CDR2 YFSETQ.

The gene calls are TRBV5-1 and TRBJ2-1; D may correspond to TRBD1 or TRBD2 (6 bases each). The V end was cut by 4 bases, the J end by 3 bases, with 20 bases between. Germline values: CDR1 SGHRS, CDR2 YFSETQ. This CDR3 has 17 amino acids. Here the CDR3 reads CASSVGQGGRVYNEQFF. CDR3 in DNA: TGCGCCAGCAGCGTTGGACAAGGGGGGAGAGTCTACAATGAGCAGTTCTTC.

This clone showed up just once. J is TRBJ1-1 and V is TRBV4-2; D may be TRBD1 (6 bases). Between the trimmed V and J ends, which lost 6 bases and 2 bases, there was a span of 13 bases. Germline lookup yields CDR1 LGHNA and CDR2 YNFKEQ. The CDR3 is 14 amino acids. The CDR3 is CASSRDRLNTEAFF. The CDR3 nucleotides are TGTGCCAGCAGTCGCGACAGGCTCAACACTGAAGCTTTCTTT.

The CDR3 loop reads CASSQGPGNTIYF. CDR3 bases: TGTGCCAGCAGCCAGGGACCTGGAAACACCATATATTTT. The genes are TRBV7-9 and TRBJ1-3, with D perhaps TRBD1 (5 bases). Trimming shortened V by 5 bases and J by 2 bases, and 7 bases separated the two germline ends. CDR1 SEHNR and CDR2 FQNEAQ come from the germline V gene (reference sequence). The CDR3 extends over 13 amino acids.

This clone was found once. The chain couples TRBV10-3 to TRBJ1-2; perhaps TRBD1 as D (6 bases). V lost 6 bases to trimming and J lost 4 bases, with 15 bases between them. The CDR3 has 14 residues. CDR1 is ENHRY, CDR2 SYGVKD, per germline. CDR3: CAISDRQAIYGYTF. CDR3 nucleotides: TGTGCCATCAGCGATCGACAGGCCATCTATGGCTACACCTTC.

This clone was seen a handful of times. The V call is TRBV7-9, the J call TRBJ2-4; D might be TRBD1 or TRBD2, each matching 5 bases. Germline values: CDR1 SEHNR, CDR2 FQNEAQ (reference sequence). V lost 5 bases to trimming and J lost 6 bases, with 17 bases between them. CDR3 length: 15 amino acids. Here the CDR3 DNA reads TGTGCCAGCAGCCCAAGCGGAATGGGACGAAACATTCAGTACTTC. Amino acids: CASSPSGMGRNIQYF.

The chain uses TRBV27 and TRBJ1-2, with D hard to call. The V gene lost 6 bases and the J gene lost 5 bases, with 13 bases spanning the gap. The germline V gene encodes CDR1 MNHEY and CDR2 SMNVEV (reference sequence). The CDR3 length is 13 residues. CDR3 sequence reads: CASSPRREYGYTF. CDR3 sequence (DNA): TGTGCCAGCAGCCCCAGGAGGGAATATGGCTACACCTTC.

The V and J genes are TRBV7-9 and TRBJ2-3; 10 bases are shared with TRBD1. Germline lookup yields CDR1 SEHNR and CDR2 FQNEAQ (reference sequence). V lost 11 bases, J lost 6 bases, and 8 bases stayed unmatched. The CDR3 totals 13 residues. This CDR3 reads CACTGTGDDTQYF. As DNA, the CDR3 is TGTGCCTGTACCGGGACAGGGGATGATACGCAGTATTTT.